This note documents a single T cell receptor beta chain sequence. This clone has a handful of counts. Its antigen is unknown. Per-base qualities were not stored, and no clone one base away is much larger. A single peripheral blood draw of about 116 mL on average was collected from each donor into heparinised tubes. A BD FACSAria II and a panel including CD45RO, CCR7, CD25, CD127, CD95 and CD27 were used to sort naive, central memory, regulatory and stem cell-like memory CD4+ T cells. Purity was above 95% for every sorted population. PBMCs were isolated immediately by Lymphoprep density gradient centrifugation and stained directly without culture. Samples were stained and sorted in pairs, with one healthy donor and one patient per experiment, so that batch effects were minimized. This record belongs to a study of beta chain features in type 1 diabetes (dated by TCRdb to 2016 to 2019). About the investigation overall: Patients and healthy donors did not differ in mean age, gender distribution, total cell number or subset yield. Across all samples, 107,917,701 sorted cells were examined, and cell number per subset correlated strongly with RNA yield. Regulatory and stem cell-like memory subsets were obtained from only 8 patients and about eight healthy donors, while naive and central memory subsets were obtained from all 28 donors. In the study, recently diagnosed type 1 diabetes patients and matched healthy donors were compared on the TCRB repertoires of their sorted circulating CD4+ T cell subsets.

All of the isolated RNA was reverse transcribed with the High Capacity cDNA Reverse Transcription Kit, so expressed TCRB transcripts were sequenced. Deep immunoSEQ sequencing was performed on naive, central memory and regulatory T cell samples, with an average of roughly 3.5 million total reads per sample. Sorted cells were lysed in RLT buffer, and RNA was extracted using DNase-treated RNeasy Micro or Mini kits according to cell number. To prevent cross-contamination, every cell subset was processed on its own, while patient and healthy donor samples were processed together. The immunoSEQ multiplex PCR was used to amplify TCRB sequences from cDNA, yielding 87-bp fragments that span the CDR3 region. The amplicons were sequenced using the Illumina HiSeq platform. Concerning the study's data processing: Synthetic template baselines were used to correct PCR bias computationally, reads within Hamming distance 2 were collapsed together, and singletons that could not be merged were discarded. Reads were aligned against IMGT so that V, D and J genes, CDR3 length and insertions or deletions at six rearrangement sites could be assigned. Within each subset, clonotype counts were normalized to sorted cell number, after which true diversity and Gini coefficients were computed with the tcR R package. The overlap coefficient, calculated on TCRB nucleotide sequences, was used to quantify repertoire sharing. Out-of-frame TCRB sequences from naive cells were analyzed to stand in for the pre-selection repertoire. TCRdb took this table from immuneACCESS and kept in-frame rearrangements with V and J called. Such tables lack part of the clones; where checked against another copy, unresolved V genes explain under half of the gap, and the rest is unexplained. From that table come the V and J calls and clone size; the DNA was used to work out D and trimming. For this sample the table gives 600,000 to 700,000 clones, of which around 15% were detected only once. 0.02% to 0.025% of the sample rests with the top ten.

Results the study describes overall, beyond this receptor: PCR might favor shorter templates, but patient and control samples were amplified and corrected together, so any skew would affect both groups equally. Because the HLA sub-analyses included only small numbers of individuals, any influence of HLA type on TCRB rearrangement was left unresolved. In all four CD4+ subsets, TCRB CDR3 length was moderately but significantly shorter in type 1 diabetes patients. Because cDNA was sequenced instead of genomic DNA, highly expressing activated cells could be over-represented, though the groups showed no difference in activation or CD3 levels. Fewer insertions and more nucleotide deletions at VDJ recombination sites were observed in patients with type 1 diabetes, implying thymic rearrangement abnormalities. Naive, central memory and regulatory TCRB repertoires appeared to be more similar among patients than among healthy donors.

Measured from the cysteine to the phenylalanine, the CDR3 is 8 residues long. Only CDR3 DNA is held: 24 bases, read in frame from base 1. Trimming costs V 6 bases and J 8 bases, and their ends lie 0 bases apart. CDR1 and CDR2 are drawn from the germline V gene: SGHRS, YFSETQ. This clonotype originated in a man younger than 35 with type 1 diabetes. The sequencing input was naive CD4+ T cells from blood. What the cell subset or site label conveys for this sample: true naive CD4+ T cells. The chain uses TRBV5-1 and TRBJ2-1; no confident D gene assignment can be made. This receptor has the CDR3 CASNEQFF. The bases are TGCGCCAGCAATGAGCAGTTCTTC. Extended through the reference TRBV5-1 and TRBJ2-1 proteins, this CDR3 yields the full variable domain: KAGVTQTPRYLIKTRGQQVTLSCSPISGHRSVSWYQQTPGQGLQFLFEYFSETQRNKGNFPGRFSGRQFSNSRSEMNVSTLELGDSALYLCASNEQFFGPGTRLTVL.